Detailed here is one T cell receptor (beta chain). MY09/MY11 PCR detected cervical HPV DNA; dot-blot assigned genotypes. The source of the sample is a study of T cells in women clearing cervical HPV infection. The data were produced by immunoSEQ multiplex PCR, yet TCRdb's version contains in-frame clones alone and is incomplete. The sample holds about 21,000 clones. The sequence was collected from a woman aged 18-70 years with a cervical HPV16 infection that either progressed to CIN3+ or cleared (not recorded which). Sequencing input: blood buffy coat.

CDR3 protein: CASSFSSREGTSHNEQFF. The sequenced part of the CDR3 DNA is TGTGCCAGCAGCTTTTCCTCGAGGGAGGGGACTTCCCACAATGAG. The chain joins TRBV7-8 to TRBJ2-1; TRBD2 matches 7 bases. The read terminates 3 residues ahead of where the CDR3 ends, so the germline J gene completes it. Germline V CDR1 and CDR2: SGHVS, FQNEAQ. This CDR3 is built from 18 residues. With V trimmed by 3 bases and J by 5 bases, 16 bases remained unmatched.